This paragraph covers one T cell receptor (beta chain) sequence. These data belong to a study of blood T cell repertoires in COVID-19. In the study overall: Acute and convalescent COVID-19 samples came from the United States, Italy and Spain. Sample material is recorded as cDNA or gDNA derived from T cells, B-cell-depleted T cells, or PBMCs.

Authors' analysis steps: Reference gene primer amplification gave estimated nucleated cell counts. Clones were sequenced by immunoSEQ multiplex PCR, and TCRdb holds only the in-frame ones, with some missing. For V, J and clone size, that table is used; D and trimming come from the DNA. The sample has around 58,000 clones; 88% are singletons. Germline assignment: CDR1 MNHNY and CDR2 SVGAGI (reference sequence). With V trimmed by 7 bases and J by 6 bases, 8 bases remained unmatched. The CDR3 extends over 13 amino acids. The chain carries TRBV6-6 and TRBJ1-2, with 7 bases identical to TRBD1. Sample: peripheral blood. The source of this sequence is a human donor in a cohort sampled during active COVID-19. The CDR3 here is CASNRQGTDGYTF. CDR3 coding DNA: TGTGCCAGCAATCGACAGGGTACGGATGGCTACACCTTC.